The 4 T cell receptor beta chains listed next were all sequenced from one sample in a study of control samples from healthy donors and cancer patients. Produced via immunoSEQ multiplex PCR; TCRdb's table is partial and in-frame only. In the table there are 55,000 to 90,000 clones, about 80% of which are singletons. Sequencing was performed on blood. All receptors come from a man aged 45-65 years in good health.

This clone was picked up a small number of times. The chain combines TRBV7-2 with TRBJ2-5; D ambiguous. This CDR3 comprises 13 residues. V lost 1 base to trimming and J lost 2 bases, with 5 bases between them. Germline values: CDR1 SGHTA, CDR2 FQGNSA. As DNA, the CDR3 is TGTGCCAGCAGCTTAGGCTATCAAGAGACCCAGTACTTC. Protein product: CASSLGYQETQYF.

The chain recombines TRBV19 with TRBJ1-5; D possibly corresponds to TRBD1 (5 bases). V was trimmed by 3 bases and J by 1 base, leaving 10 bases between them. CDR3 length: 15 amino acids. Per germline, CDR1 LNHDA and CDR2 SQIVND (reference sequence). This CDR3 reads CASSIIGTSNQPQHF. The CDR3 DNA follows: TGTGCCAGTAGTATTATAGGGACCAGCAATCAGCCCCAGCATTTT.

The V and J genes are TRBV7-8 and TRBJ1-5; 7 nucleotides agree with TRBD1. The CDR3 is 15 residues long. Germline-derived CDR1 and CDR2 are SGHVS and FQNEAQ. After removal of 4 bases from V and 4 bases from J, the junction contained 7 bases not matched to a gene. CDR3 sequence: CASSSLGRGNQPQHF. The CDR3 nucleotides are TGTGCCAGCAGCTCCCTCGGCAGGGGGAATCAGCCCCAGCATTTT. The variable domain in full, with the rest retrieved from reference TRBV7-8 and TRBJ1-5, is GAGVSQSPRYKVAKRGQDVALRCDPISGHVSLFWYQQALGQGPEFLTYFQNEAQLDKSGLPSDRFFAERPEGSVSTLKIQRTQQEDSAVYLCASSSLGRGNQPQHFGDGTRLSIL.

The V call is TRBV14, the J call TRBJ2-5, with no clear D. Trimming shortened V by 0 bases and J by 1 base, and 9 bases separated the two germline ends. The CDR3 spans 15 residues. The V gene's germline CDR1 is SGHDN and CDR2 FVKESK. The CDR3 DNA reads as TGTGCCAGCAGCCAAGAGTTCCCGTTCCAAGAGACCCAGTACTTC. Translating it yields CASSQEFPFQETQYF.